This T cell receptor (beta chain) was captured by sequencing in a study of breast tumors, draining lymph nodes, adjacent tissues. Germline V lookup: CDR1 MGHRA, CDR2 YSYEKL. Trimming stripped 1 base from V and 7 bases from J, with 5 bases between. The CDR3 runs to 12 residues. TCRdb used MiXCR to reprocess the multiplex PCR reads, holding one entry per CDR3 protein. The sample consists of 150,000 to 200,000 distinct CDR3 sequences, 30% to 35% of them appearing once. Axillary draining lymph nodes of breast cancer patients supplied the node samples. The sequencing input was axillary lymph node tissue. This clonotype was obtained from a female donor with breast cancer. Some clones in this sample may be carry-over from other donors' samples. The chain links TRBV4-1 to TRBJ1-5, with D unclear. As DNA, the CDR3 is TGCGCCAGCAGCCAAGGAAGCCAGCCCCAGCATTTT. This codes for CASSQGSQPQHF.